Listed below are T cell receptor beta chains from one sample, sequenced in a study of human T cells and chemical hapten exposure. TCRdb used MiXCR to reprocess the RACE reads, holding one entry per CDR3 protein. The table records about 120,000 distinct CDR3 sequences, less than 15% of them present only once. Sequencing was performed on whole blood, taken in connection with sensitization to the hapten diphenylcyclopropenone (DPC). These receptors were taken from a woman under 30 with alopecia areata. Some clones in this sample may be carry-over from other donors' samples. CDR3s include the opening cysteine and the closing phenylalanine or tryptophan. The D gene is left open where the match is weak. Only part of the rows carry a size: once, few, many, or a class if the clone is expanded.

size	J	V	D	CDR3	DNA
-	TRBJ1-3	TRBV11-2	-	CASSFPLGTGNTIYF	TGTGCCAGCAGCTTTCCCTTGGGAACTGGAAACACCATATATTTT
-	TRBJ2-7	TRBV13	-	CASSLIRAPERSAEQYF	TGTGCCAGCAGCTTAATCCGCGCGCCCGAGCGTTCAGCCGAGCAGTACTTC
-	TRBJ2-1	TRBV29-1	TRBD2	CSVERGSGGYNEQFF	TGCAGCGTTGAAAGGGGTAGCGGGGGTTACAATGAGCAGTTCTTC
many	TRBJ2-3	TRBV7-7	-	CASSLAPADTQYF	TGTGCCAGCAGCTTAGCGCCCGCAGATACGCAGTATTTT
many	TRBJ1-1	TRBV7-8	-	CASSPIQGKNTEAFF	TGTGCCAGCAGCCCCATTCAGGGGAAGAACACTGAAGCTTTCTTT
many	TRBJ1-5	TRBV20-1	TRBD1	CSARALDRGQNQPQHF	TGCAGTGCTAGAGCCCTGGACAGGGGGCAAAATCAGCCCCAGCATTTT
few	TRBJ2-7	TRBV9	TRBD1	CASSVVSTGFYEQYF	TGTGCCAGCAGCGTAGTCTCGACAGGGTTCTACGAGCAGTACTTC
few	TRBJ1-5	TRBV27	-	CASSTGYSNQPQHF	TGTGCCAGCAGCACGGGGTACAGCAATCAGCCCCAGCATTTT
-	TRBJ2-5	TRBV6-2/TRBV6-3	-	CASSYSRLGAQYF	TGTGCCAGCAGTTATAGCCGCCTCGGGGCCCAGTACTTC
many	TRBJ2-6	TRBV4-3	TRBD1	CASSTVGTGGAGANVLTF	TGCGCCAGCAGCACCGTAGGGACAGGGGGCGCTGGGGCCAACGTCCTGACTTTC
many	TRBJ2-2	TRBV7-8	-	CASSLRRNTGELFF	TGTGCCAGCAGCCTCAGACGGAACACCGGGGAGCTGTTTTTT
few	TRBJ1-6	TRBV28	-	CASSLHSGNNSPLHF	TGTGCCAGCAGTTTACATTCGGGAAATAATTCACCCCTCCACTTT
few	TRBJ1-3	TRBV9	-	CASSVGTTKNTIYF	TGTGCCAGCAGCGTGGGGACAACGAAAAACACCATATATTTT
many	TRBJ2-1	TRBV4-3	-	CASSQSGANYNEQFF	TGCGCCAGCAGCCAGTCAGGGGCCAACTACAATGAGCAGTTCTTC
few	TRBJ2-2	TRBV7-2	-	CASSRAATAGELFF	TGTGCCAGCAGCAGGGCTGCCACGGCCGGGGAGCTGTTTTTT
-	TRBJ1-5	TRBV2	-	CASSEYRGSNQPQHF	TGTGCCAGCAGTGAATATCGAGGGAGCAATCAGCCCCAGCATTTT
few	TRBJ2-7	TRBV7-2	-	CASSPEGPSYEQYF	TGTGCCAGCAGCCCGGAGGGTCCCTCCTACGAGCAGTACTTC
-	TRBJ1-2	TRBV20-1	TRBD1	CSAITGDYGYTF	TGCAGTGCTATAACAGGGGACTATGGCTACACCTTC
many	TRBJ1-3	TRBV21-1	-	CASMGQGTGNSGNTIYF	TGTGCCAGCATGGGGCAGGGGACGGGAAACTCTGGAAACACCATATATTTT
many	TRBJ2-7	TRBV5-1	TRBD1	CASSLRTGSSYEQYF	TGCGCCAGCAGCTTGAGGACAGGGAGCTCCTACGAGCAGTACTTC
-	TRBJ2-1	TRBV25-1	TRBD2	CASSLAGGRDEQFF	TGTGCCAGCAGTCTAGCGGGGGGACGGGATGAGCAGTTCTTC
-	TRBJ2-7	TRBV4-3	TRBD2	CASSQDWLAGAGEQYF	TGCGCCAGCAGCCAAGATTGGCTAGCGGGGGCGGGCGAGCAGTACTTC
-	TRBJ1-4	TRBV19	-	CASKVMTGPDFSTNEKLFF	TGTGCCAGTAAGGTGATGACCGGGCCCGATTTCTCAACTAATGAAAAACTGTTTTTT
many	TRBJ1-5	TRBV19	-	CASSKNRQYSNQPQHF	TGTGCCAGTAGTAAAAACAGGCAGTATAGCAATCAGCCCCAGCATTTT
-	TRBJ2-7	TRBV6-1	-	CASSSPWEQYF	TGTGCCAGCAGTTCACCTTGGGAGCAGTACTTC
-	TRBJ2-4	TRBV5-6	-	CASSLASRIAKNNQYF	TGTGCCAGCAGCTTGGCCAGCCGAATAGCCAAAAACAATCAGTACTTC